The 23 T cell receptor beta chains in this list originate from one sample, sequenced in a study of cytomegalovirus exposure and HLA in healthy donors. PCR was performed using 60 Vbeta and 13 Jbeta primers. Libraries were prepared by immunoSEQ multiplex PCR; TCRdb keeps only in-frame clonotypes and omits some of them. The table lists tens of thousands of clones, around 80% of them singletons. The sample was PBMCs. The receptors were gathered from a male donor in good health and CMV-seropositive.

V is TRBV30 and J is TRBJ1-1, with D unresolved. V was cut by 6 bases and J by 4 bases, with 9 bases left in between. CDR1 is GTSNPN, CDR2 SVGIG, per germline (reference sequence). This CDR3 region has 11 residues. The CDR3 protein is CACPGRTEAFF. The CDR3 bases are TGTGCCTGCCCAGGTCGCACTGAAGCTTTCTTT.

The rearrangement joins TRBV10-3 to TRBJ2-7; 12 bases are a match to TRBD1. This CDR3 comprises 15 residues. The junction had 4 bases not matched to a gene; V was cut back by 5 bases and J by 2 bases. Looked up from germline, CDR1 is ENHRY and CDR2 is SYGVKD. The CDR3 DNA reads TGTGCCATCAGTTTGGGACAGGGGGCTACCTACGAGCAGTACTTC. Translating gives CAISLGQGATYEQYF.

In its sample, this clone was seen once. V is TRBV6-1 and J is TRBJ2-3; 13 bases are shared with TRBD2. V was pared by 3 bases and J by 3 bases, with 0 bases of the junction left unmatched. Germline CDR1 and CDR2: MNHNS and SASEGT. This CDR3 contains 15 residues. CDR3 sequence reads: CASSEGLAGTDTQYF. In DNA form, the CDR3 reads TGTGCCAGCAGTGAGGGACTAGCGGGAACAGATACGCAGTATTTT.

This rearrangement joins TRBV7-9 to TRBJ2-3; 7 nucleotides line up with TRBD2. The germline gives CDR1 SEHNR, CDR2 FQNEAQ (reference sequence). The ends lost 2 bases at V and 1 base at J; junction bases unmatched: 15. This CDR3 comprises 19 residues. CDR3 in DNA: TGTGCCAGCAGCTTATTTCCCGGGGGAGGGCCTCGGGGCACAGATACGCAGTATTTT. Translation gives CASSLFPGGGPRGTDTQYF.

This clone was counted a single time. The V and J genes are TRBV28 and TRBJ2-2; D gene unclear. CDR1 and CDR2 (germline): MDHEN, SYDVKM. The CDR3 spans 15 residues. Between the trimmed V and J ends, which lost 11 bases and 5 bases, there was a span of 21 bases. For the CDR3, the DNA is TGTGCCGCCCGTCCTAGAACCACGTGGACCGGGGAGCTGTTTTTT. It translates to CAARPRTTWTGELFF.

The chain uses TRBV5-8 and TRBJ2-1, with 7 nucleotides matching TRBD2. V lost 2 bases to trimming and J lost 4 bases; unmatched junction nucleotides: 18. The CDR3 is 19 amino acids. CDR1 and CDR2 from the germline V gene are SGHTS and YDEGEE. The CDR3 loop reads CASSFFSWREQLGYNEQFF. CDR3 nucleotides: TGTGCCAGCAGCTTCTTCTCCTGGCGGGAGCAGCTAGGATACAATGAGCAGTTCTTC.

The chain has TRBV2 and TRBJ2-1; 9 bases fit TRBD2. V was pared by 7 bases and J by 9 bases, with 10 bases of the junction left unmatched. This CDR3 is built from 14 residues. Germline-derived CDR1 and CDR2 are SNHLY and FYNNEI. CDR3 nucleotide sequence: TGTGCCAGCACACCGGGACTAGCTTATGGTGAGCAGTTCTTC. It is translated as CASTPGLAYGEQFF.

This chain joins TRBV29-1 and TRBJ2-1; D perhaps matches TRBD2 (6 bases). Trimming removed 1 base at V and 4 bases at J, with 11 bases between. Germline V CDR1 and CDR2: SQVTM, ANQGSEA. This CDR3 region has 14 residues. CDR3 sequence reads: CSVEGRDSYNEQFF. CDR3 nucleotides: TGCAGCGTTGAAGGACGGGACTCATACAATGAGCAGTTCTTC.

This chain uses TRBV15 with TRBJ1-2; D uncertain. V gave up 0 bases and J gave up 4 bases, with 6 bases separating them. This CDR3 has 13 residues. The germline V gene has CDR1 LNHNV and CDR2 YYDKDF (reference sequence). CDR3 bases: TGTGCCACCAGCAGAGAGAGTCTCTATGGCTACACCTTC. Its protein is CATSRESLYGYTF.

This chain connects TRBV2 to TRBJ1-2; 9 bases agree with TRBD1. This CDR3 contains 15 residues. V shed 4 bases, J shed 4 bases, and the junction held 7 bases outside the gene matches. Germline CDR1 is SNHLY and CDR2 is FYNNEI. In DNA, the CDR3 is TGTGCCAGCAGTGCCGGGACAGGGTCCCTCTATGGCTACACCTTC. This codes for CASSAGTGSLYGYTF.

The chain couples TRBV14 to TRBJ1-2; perhaps TRBD1 as D (5 bases). V gave up 0 bases and J gave up 3 bases, with 11 bases separating them. Germline V gene sequence: CDR1 SGHDN, CDR2 FVKESK. This CDR3 has 15 amino acids. As DNA, the CDR3 is TGTGCCAGCAGCCAAGATCGGGGGTATCACTATGGCTACACCTTC. It encodes CASSQDRGYHYGYTF.

This clone was detected only once. The chain carries TRBV4-2 and TRBJ2-1, with 9 positions matching TRBD1. Germline CDR1 reads LGHNA; CDR2 reads YNFKEQ. Trimming removed 0 bases from V and 10 bases from J; junction bases left unmatched: 10. This CDR3 has 16 amino acids. CDR3 protein: CASSQDPGTGLREQFF. The CDR3 coding sequence is TGTGCCAGCAGCCAAGACCCCGGGACAGGGCTCCGGGAGCAGTTCTTC.

The chain recombines TRBV18 with TRBJ1-5, with D unclear. The CDR3 sequence is 13 residues long. The germline V and J ends were trimmed by 7 bases and 5 bases, with 12 bases remaining between them. CDR1 and CDR2 (germline): KGHSH, LQKENI. As DNA, the CDR3 is TGTGCCAGCTTGCAAAACCGGGATCAGCCCCAGCATTTT. Its translation is CASLQNRDQPQHF.

This clone has just a few counts. This rearrangement joins TRBV9 to TRBJ1-1, with 7 bases identical to TRBD1. Germline assignment: CDR1 SGDLS and CDR2 YYNGEE. The CDR3 extends over 15 amino acids. The V and J ends lost 0 bases and 0 bases, in that order; junction bases with no gene match: 2. The CDR3 sequence: CASSVGGQVNTEAFF. The CDR3 region has the DNA TGTGCCAGCAGCGTAGGAGGACAGGTGAACACTGAAGCTTTCTTT.

The chain is built from TRBV6-1 and TRBJ1-1; maybe TRBD1 (5 bases). The CDR3 sequence is 13 residues long. CDR1 MNHNS and CDR2 SASEGT come from the germline V gene. The V end lost 5 bases, the J end lost 4 bases, and 11 bases lay between the germline ends. The CDR3 protein is CASSTERGTEAFF. CDR3 nucleotides: TGTGCCAGCAGTACGGAAAGGGGCACTGAAGCTTTCTTT.

The chain has TRBV9 and TRBJ1-5, with TRBD1 matching 7 bases. Germline trimming cut 0 bases from V and 7 bases from J; bases unmatched to any gene: 4. Germline V CDR1 and CDR2: SGDLS, YYNGEE. This CDR3 spans 14 amino acids. CDR3 sequence (DNA): TGTGCCAGCAGCGTAGGACAGGGCCAGCAGCCCCAGCATTTT. Translating it yields CASSVGQGQQPQHF.

V and J are TRBV27 and TRBJ2-7; a weak D match, TRBD1 (5 bases). The germline V gene has CDR1 MNHEY and CDR2 SMNVEV (reference sequence). The CDR3 extends over 14 amino acids. Trimming cost V 4 bases and J 0 bases, with 10 bases left between them. The CDR3 reads CASSYRPSSYEQYF. CDR3 coding DNA: TGTGCCAGCAGTTACAGGCCCAGCTCCTACGAGCAGTACTTC.

The V and J genes are TRBV27 and TRBJ2-2; D perhaps matches TRBD1 (8 bases). V was pared by 6 bases and J by 5 bases, with 16 bases between. Germline loops: CDR1 MNHEY, CDR2 SMNVEV (reference sequence). This CDR3 is built from 15 residues. CDR3 protein: CASSDGQGGTGELFF. The CDR3 DNA follows: TGTGCCAGCAGCGACGGACAGGGAGGGACCGGGGAGCTGTTTTTT.

This clone appeared a single time. The chain links TRBV9 to TRBJ2-7; 12 nucleotides line up with TRBD2. The CDR3 covers 20 residues. After removal of 0 bases from V and 7 bases from J, the junction contained 20 bases not matched to a gene. The germline gives CDR1 SGDLS, CDR2 YYNGEE. The CDR3 DNA follows: TGTGCCAGCAGCGTAGCCAGGCGGCTAGCGGGAGGGGCACGCCGAGGGGAGCAGTACTTC. It codes for CASSVARRLAGGARRGEQYF.

This clone was counted between two and nine times. The V and J genes are TRBV5-5 and TRBJ1-1; no definite D call. Trimming stripped 0 bases from V and 0 bases from J, with 12 bases between. The CDR3 extends over 16 amino acids. The germline V gene encodes CDR1 SGHKS and CDR2 YYEKEE (reference sequence). CDR3 sequence: CASSLAGRHLNTEAFF. The CDR3 coding sequence is TGTGCCAGCAGCTTGGCTGGGAGACACTTGAACACTGAAGCTTTCTTT.

This sequence joins TRBV27 and TRBJ2-3; 12 nucleotides agree with TRBD2. The germline V gene has CDR1 MNHEY and CDR2 SMNVEV (reference sequence). This CDR3 contains 15 residues. The V and J ends lost 5 bases and 2 bases, in that order; junction bases with no gene match: 2. The CDR3 DNA sequence: TGTGCCAGCAGTCGGACTAGCGGGAACACAGATACGCAGTATTTT. It is translated as CASSRTSGNTDTQYF.

This chain uses TRBV4-2 with TRBJ2-7; TRBD2 agrees at 7 bases. The CDR3 has 12 amino acids. Germline V lookup: CDR1 LGHNA, CDR2 YNFKEQ. J was trimmed by 5 bases and V by 6 bases; bases with no gene match: 4. CDR3 DNA sequence: TGTGCCAGCAGTAGGAGCGGGAACGAGCAGTACTTC. It specifies CASSRSGNEQYF.

V is TRBV6-5 and J is TRBJ1-5; D is undetermined. CDR1 is MNHEY, CDR2 SVGAGI, per germline. V lost 0 bases, J lost 3 bases, and 9 bases lay in between. The length of the CDR3 is 15 residues. For the CDR3, the DNA is TGTGCCAGCAGTTACTCGAGAGCGGACAATCAGCCCCAGCATTTT. Protein product: CASSYSRADNQPQHF.